Shown below are 20 T cell receptor beta chains from a single sample sequenced in a study of T cell changes during pregnancy in multiple sclerosis. Assay: immunoSEQ multiplex PCR; the TCRdb copy retains only in-frame clones and omits some. The sample carries approximately 130,000 clones, 95% to 98% recorded once. The source material was peripheral blood, sampled after pregnancy. The receptors shown here come from a female donor with multiple sclerosis, enrolled in a pregnancy study.

The rearrangement joins TRBV28 to TRBJ2-7; 9 nucleotides match TRBD2. The CDR3 covers 18 residues. CDR1 MDHEN and CDR2 SYDVKM come from the germline V gene. The V segment lost 2 bases and the J segment 3 bases; nucleotides outside the gene matches: 14. The CDR3 DNA reads as TGTGCCAGCAGTTTAAGGCTAGCGGGAAGCCCAGCGGGCTACGAGCAGTACTTC. Its translation is CASSLRLAGSPAGYEQYF.

V is TRBV19 and J is TRBJ2-2; TRBD2 matches 10 bases. CDR3 length: 16 residues. Germline values: CDR1 LNHDA, CDR2 SQIVND (reference sequence). Germline trimming cut 1 base from V and 7 bases from J; bases unmatched to any gene: 6. The CDR3 DNA reads as TGTGCCAGTAGTATAGGAGCGGGAGGGTATGTCGGGGAGCTGTTTTTT. Translated, it gives CASSIGAGGYVGELFF.

The V call is TRBV27, the J call TRBJ1-5; D remains unclear. The CDR3 is 13 residues long. V was cut by 5 bases and J by 6 bases, with 11 bases left in between. Germline CDR1 MNHEY, CDR2 SMNVEV (reference sequence). The CDR3 region has the DNA TGTGCCAGCAGTCCCTCGACTCGTCAGCCCCAGCATTTT. As protein: CASSPSTRQPQHF.

This clone was picked up a small number of times. The chain is built from TRBV14 and TRBJ1-3; TRBD1 is a possible D gene (6 bases). The V end was cut by 0 bases, the J end by 0 bases, with 12 bases between. Looked up from germline, CDR1 is SGHDN and CDR2 is FVKESK. The CDR3 has 17 amino acids. The DNA of the CDR3 is TGTGCCAGCAGCCAAGATCTGATGGGGGCCTCTGGAAACACCATATATTTT. Its translation is CASSQDLMGASGNTIYF.

The rearrangement joins TRBV10-3 to TRBJ2-2; TRBD1 is a possible D gene (6 bases). The V end lost 6 bases, the J end lost 1 base, and 12 bases lay between the germline ends. The CDR3 contains 15 residues. Germline V lookup: CDR1 ENHRY, CDR2 SYGVKD. CDR3 DNA sequence: TGTGCCATCAGGGACAGTACAAAGAACACCGGGGAGCTGTTTTTT. Translation gives CAIRDSTKNTGELFF.

The chain uses TRBV2 and TRBJ2-7; tentative D call: TRBD2 (5 bases). Trimming removed 11 bases from V and 9 bases from J, with 29 bases in between. The CDR3 loop spans 15 amino acids. Germline V gene lookup returns CDR1 SNHLY and CDR2 FYNNEI. The CDR3 DNA reads as TGTGCCCAGCTCACGGTCCGGGAAGGGAAGGTATGGCAGTACTTC. As protein: CAQLTVREGKVWQYF.

The V gene is TRBV27, the J gene TRBJ2-7, with a possible D match to TRBD1 (6 bases). V lost 1 base and J 7 bases, leaving 14 bases between the germline ends. The CDR3 covers 14 residues. CDR1 and CDR2 from the germline V gene are MNHEY and SMNVEV (reference sequence). CDR3 loop: CASSLLPGHWEQYF. The CDR3 DNA follows: TGTGCCAGCAGTTTATTGCCGGGACATTGGGAGCAGTACTTC.

The genes are TRBV28 and TRBJ1-3; maybe TRBD1 (5 bases). CDR3 size: 13 residues. V gave up 8 bases and J gave up 4 bases, with 12 bases separating them. Germline CDR1 is MDHEN and CDR2 is SYDVKM. This CDR3 is CASGGAGGNTIYF. CDR3 bases: TGTGCCAGCGGCGGGGCTGGGGGAAACACCATATATTTT. Filled out from reference TRBV28 and TRBJ1-3, the complete variable domain reads DVKVTQSSRYLVKRTGEKVFLECVQDMDHENMFWYRQDPGLGLRLIYFSYDVKMKEKGDIPEGYSVSREKKERFSLILESASTNQTSMYLCASGGAGGNTIYFGEGSWLTVV.

CDR3: CASSRAGGPVTDTQYF. The CDR3 DNA reads as TGTGCCAGTAGTCGAGCGGGAGGGCCAGTAACAGATACGCAGTATTTT. The rearrangement links TRBV19 to TRBJ2-3, with 10 bases identical to TRBD2. Germline lookup yields CDR1 LNHDA and CDR2 SQIVND (reference sequence). The CDR3 extends over 16 amino acids. J was trimmed by 3 bases and V by 5 bases; bases with no gene match: 8.

V and J are TRBV19 and TRBJ2-2; D is perhaps TRBD2 (6 bases). Germline assignment: CDR1 LNHDA and CDR2 SQIVND (reference sequence). This CDR3 comprises 14 residues. The V and J ends lost 8 bases and 2 bases respectively, with 12 bases between them. The CDR3 loop reads CASDLGTNTGELFF. DNA for the CDR3: TGTGCCAGTGACCTCGGGACTAACACCGGGGAGCTGTTTTTT. Full variable domain (missing parts from reference TRBV19 and TRBJ2-2): DGGITQSPKYLFRKEGQNVTLSCEQNLNHDAMYWYRQDPGQGLRLIYYSQIVNDFQKGDIAEGYSVSREKKESFPLTVTSAQKNPTAFYLCASDLGTNTGELFFGEGSRLTVL.

CDR3 DNA sequence: TGTGCCAGCAGCGTACCATTGGGACTCCAAGAGACCCAGTACTTC. It specifies CASSVPLGLQETQYF. This chain uses TRBV25-1 with TRBJ2-5; weak D call: TRBD2 (6 bases). The CDR3 consists of 15 residues. Germline V gene data show CDR1 as MGHDK and CDR2 as SYGVNS. With 6 bases removed from V and 1 base from J, the gap between germline ends came to 15 bases.

This sequence joins TRBV28 and TRBJ2-1; the match to TRBD2 covers 8 bases. The V and J ends lost 2 bases and 10 bases, in that order; junction bases with no gene match: 13. The CDR3 is 16 residues long. Germline loops: CDR1 MDHEN, CDR2 SYDVKM. The CDR3 DNA reads TGTGCCAGCAGTTTACTCCCCGGGACTAGTCCAGGCGAGCAGTTCTTC. Residues: CASSLLPGTSPGEQFF.

The chain uses TRBV5-1 and TRBJ1-3, with TRBD1 matching over 7 bases. This CDR3 has 15 residues. J gave up 0 bases and V 4 bases, and 4 bases lay outside the gene matches. The germline gives CDR1 SGHRS, CDR2 YFSETQ. CDR3 amino acids: CASSTAGGSGNTIYF. CDR3 in DNA: TGCGCCAGCAGCACCGCAGGGGGCTCTGGAAACACCATATATTTT. The entire variable domain, with the rest obtained from reference TRBV5-1 and TRBJ1-3, is as follows: KAGVTQTPRYLIKTRGQQVTLSCSPISGHRSVSWYQQTPGQGLQFLFEYFSETQRNKGNFPGRFSGRQFSNSRSEMNVSTLELGDSALYLCASSTAGGSGNTIYFGEGSWLTVV.

This chain uses TRBV9 with TRBJ1-2, with unresolved D. Germline V lookup: CDR1 SGDLS, CDR2 YYNGEE. The CDR3 consists of 14 residues. V was trimmed by 4 bases and J by 7 bases, leaving 17 bases between them. The CDR3 spells CASSPRGEEGGYTF. CDR3 nucleotides: TGTGCCAGCAGCCCCCGTGGGGAGGAGGGTGGCTACACCTTC.

V and J are TRBV5-1 and TRBJ2-7; TRBD2 might be the D (5 bases). Trimming took 0 bases from V and 4 from J, leaving 14 bases between them. Germline V CDR1 and CDR2: SGHRS, YFSETQ. The CDR3 totals 15 residues. Written as DNA, the CDR3 is TGCGCCAGCAGCTTGGGTGCGGGTACTCTTTACGAGCAGTACTTC. It codes for CASSLGAGTLYEQYF.

The chain joins TRBV5-1 to TRBJ2-1; the match to TRBD1 covers 9 bases. V shed 8 bases and J 5 bases; nucleotides not matched to a gene: 20. Germline V lookup: CDR1 SGHRS, CDR2 YFSETQ. CDR3 length equals 18 residues. CDR3 region: CASTRDRARGSRDNEQFF. The CDR3 nucleotides read TGCGCCAGTACCCGGGACAGGGCCAGGGGGAGCAGAGACAATGAGCAGTTCTTC.

The V and J genes are TRBV2 and TRBJ2-1; 10 bases are a match to TRBD2. CDR1 is SNHLY, CDR2 FYNNEI, per germline. The CDR3 has 14 residues. V dropped 6 bases and J dropped 8; count of bases not matched to a gene: 7. In DNA, the CDR3 is TGTGCCAGCAGACAGCGGGAGGGCCGCGATGAGCAGTTCTTC. It codes for CASRQREGRDEQFF.

This chain joins TRBV18 and TRBJ1-1, with D hard to call. CDR3 length: 14 residues. Trimming left V 3 bases short and J 3 bases short, with 11 bases between. Germline V gives CDR1 KGHSH, CDR2 LQKENI. The CDR3 spells CASSPDLVDTEAFF. The CDR3 region has the DNA TGTGCCAGCTCACCTGACCTAGTGGACACTGAAGCTTTCTTT.

Points on this clone: In the same sample, other DNA sequences code for this CDR3. This chain uses TRBV7-2 with TRBJ2-7; D gene unclear. This CDR3 is 12 amino acids long. Germline-derived CDR1 and CDR2 are SGHTA and FQGNSA. The V and J ends lost 5 bases and 3 bases respectively, with 8 bases between them. Here the CDR3 reads CASSRTGYEQYF. The CDR3, as DNA: TGTGCCAGCAGCCGCACGGGCTACGAGCAGTACTTC.

V usage is TRBV5-1 and J usage is TRBJ2-3; 11 bases match TRBD2. The CDR3 extends over 18 amino acids. Germline V CDR1 and CDR2: SGHRS, YFSETQ. After removal of 0 bases from V and 5 bases from J, the junction contained 11 bases not matched to a gene. Here the CDR3 DNA reads TGCGCCAGCAGCTTGGAGGGCATAGCGGGAGGGCCCGGAGATACGCAGTATTTT. Amino acid sequence: CASSLEGIAGGPGDTQYF.